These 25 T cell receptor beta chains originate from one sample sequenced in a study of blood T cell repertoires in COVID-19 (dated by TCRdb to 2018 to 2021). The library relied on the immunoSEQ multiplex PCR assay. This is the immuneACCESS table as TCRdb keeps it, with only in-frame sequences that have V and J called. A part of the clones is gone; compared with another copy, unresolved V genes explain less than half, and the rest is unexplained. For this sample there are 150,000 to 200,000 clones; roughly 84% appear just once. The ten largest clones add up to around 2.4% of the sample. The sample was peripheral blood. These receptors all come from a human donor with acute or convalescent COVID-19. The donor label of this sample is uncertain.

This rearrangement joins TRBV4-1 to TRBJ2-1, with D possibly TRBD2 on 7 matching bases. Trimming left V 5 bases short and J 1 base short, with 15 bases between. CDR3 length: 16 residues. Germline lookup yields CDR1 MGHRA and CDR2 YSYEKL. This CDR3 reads CASSTQAGTSYNEQFF. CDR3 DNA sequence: TGCGCCAGCAGCACTCAAGCGGGGACATCCTACAATGAGCAGTTCTTC.

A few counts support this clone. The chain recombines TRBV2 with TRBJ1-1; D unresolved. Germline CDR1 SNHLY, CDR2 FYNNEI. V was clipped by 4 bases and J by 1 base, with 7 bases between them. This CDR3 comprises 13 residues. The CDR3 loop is CASSVYGNTEAFF. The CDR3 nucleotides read TGTGCCAGCAGTGTCTACGGGAACACTGAAGCTTTCTTT. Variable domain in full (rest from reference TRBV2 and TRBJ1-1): EPEVTQTPSHQVTQMGQEVILRCVPISNHLYFYWYRQILGQKVEFLVSFYNNEISEKSEIFDDQFSVERPDGSNFTLKIRSTKLEDSAMYFCASSVYGNTEAFFGQGTRLTVV.

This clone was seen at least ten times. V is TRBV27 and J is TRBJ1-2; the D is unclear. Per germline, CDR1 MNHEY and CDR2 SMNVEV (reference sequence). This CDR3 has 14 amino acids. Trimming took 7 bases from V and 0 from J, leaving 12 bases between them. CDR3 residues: CASKSAGANYGYTF. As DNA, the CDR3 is TGTGCCAGCAAATCCGCCGGGGCTAACTATGGCTACACCTTC.

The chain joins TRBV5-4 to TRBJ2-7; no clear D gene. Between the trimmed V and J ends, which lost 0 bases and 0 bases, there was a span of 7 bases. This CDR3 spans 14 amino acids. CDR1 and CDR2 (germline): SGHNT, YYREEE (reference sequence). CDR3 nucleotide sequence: TGTGCCAGCAGCTTGGACAGTCGCTCCTACGAGCAGTACTTC. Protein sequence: CASSLDSRSYEQYF.

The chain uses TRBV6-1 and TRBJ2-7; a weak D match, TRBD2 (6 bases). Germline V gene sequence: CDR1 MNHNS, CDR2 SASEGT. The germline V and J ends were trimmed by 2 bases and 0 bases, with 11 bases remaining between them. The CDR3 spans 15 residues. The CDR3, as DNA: TGTGCCAGCAGTGAATCGGGGGAAAGCTCCTACGAGCAGTACTTC. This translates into CASSESGESSYEQYF.

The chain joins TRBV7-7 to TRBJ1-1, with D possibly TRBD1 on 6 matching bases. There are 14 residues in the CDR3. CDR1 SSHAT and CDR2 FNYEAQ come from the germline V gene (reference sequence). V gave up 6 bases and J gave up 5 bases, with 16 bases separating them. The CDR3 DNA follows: TGTGCCAGCAGGACCCCGGGACACGGGACTGAAGCTTTCTTT. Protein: CASRTPGHGTEAFF.

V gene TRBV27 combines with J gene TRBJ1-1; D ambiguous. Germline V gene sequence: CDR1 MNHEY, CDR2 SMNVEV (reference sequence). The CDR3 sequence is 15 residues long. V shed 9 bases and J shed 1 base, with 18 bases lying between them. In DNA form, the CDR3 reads TGTGCCAGTCTGAAGAGATCCACTAGGAACACTGAAGCTTTCTTT. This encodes CASLKRSTRNTEAFF.

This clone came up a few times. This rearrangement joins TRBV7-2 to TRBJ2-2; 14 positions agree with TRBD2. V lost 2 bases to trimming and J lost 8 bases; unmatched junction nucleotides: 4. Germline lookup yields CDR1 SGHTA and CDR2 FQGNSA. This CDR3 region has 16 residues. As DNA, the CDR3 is TGTGCCAGCAGCTTAATGACTAGCGGGAGGGTAGGGGAGCTGTTTTTT. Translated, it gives CASSLMTSGRVGELFF.

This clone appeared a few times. CDR3 in amino acids: CASSLAAGAYNEQFF. The DNA of the CDR3 is TGTGCCAGCAGCTTAGCCGCGGGGGCTTACAATGAGCAGTTCTTC. The chain couples TRBV11-2 to TRBJ2-1, with D possibly matching TRBD2 (7 bases). Germline V CDR1 and CDR2: SGHAT, FQNNGV. Trimming took 1 base from V and 4 from J, leaving 11 bases between them. The CDR3 is made up of 15 amino acids. Full variable domain (missing parts from reference TRBV11-2 and TRBJ2-1): EAGVAQSPRYKIIEKRQSVAFWCNPISGHATLYWYQQILGQGPKLLIQFQNNGVVDDSQLPKDRFSAERLKGVDSTLKIQPAKLEDSAVYLCASSLAAGAYNEQFFGPGTRLTVL.

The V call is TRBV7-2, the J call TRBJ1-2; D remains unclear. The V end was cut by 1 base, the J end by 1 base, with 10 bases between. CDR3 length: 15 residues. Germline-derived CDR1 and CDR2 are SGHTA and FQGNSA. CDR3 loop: CASSLGPTLNYGYTF. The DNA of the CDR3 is TGTGCCAGCAGCTTAGGTCCCACTCTTAACTATGGCTACACCTTC.

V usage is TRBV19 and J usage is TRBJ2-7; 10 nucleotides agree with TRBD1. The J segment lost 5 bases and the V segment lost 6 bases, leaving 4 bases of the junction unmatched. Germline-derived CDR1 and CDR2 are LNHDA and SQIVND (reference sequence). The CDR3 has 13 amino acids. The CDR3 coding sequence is TGTGCCAGTAGGGGGACAGGGGTCCACGAGCAGTACTTC. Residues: CASRGTGVHEQYF.

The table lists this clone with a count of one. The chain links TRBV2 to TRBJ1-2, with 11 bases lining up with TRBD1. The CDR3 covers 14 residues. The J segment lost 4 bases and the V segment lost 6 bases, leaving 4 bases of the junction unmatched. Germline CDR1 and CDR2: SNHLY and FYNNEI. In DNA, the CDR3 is TGTGCCAGCAGCGGACAGGGGGCTGGCTATGGCTACACCTTC. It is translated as CASSGQGAGYGYTF.

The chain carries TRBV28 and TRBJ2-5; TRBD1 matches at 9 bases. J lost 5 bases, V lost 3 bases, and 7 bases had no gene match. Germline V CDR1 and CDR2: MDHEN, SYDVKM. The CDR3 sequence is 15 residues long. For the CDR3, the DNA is TGTGCCAGCAGTTTTATTGGACAGGGGCAGGAGACCCAGTACTTC. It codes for CASSFIGQGQETQYF.

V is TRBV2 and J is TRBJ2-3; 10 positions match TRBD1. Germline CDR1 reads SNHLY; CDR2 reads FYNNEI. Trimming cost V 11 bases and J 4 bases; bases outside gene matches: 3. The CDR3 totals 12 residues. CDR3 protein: CALGQGADTQYF. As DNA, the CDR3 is TGTGCCCTAGGACAGGGGGCAGATACGCAGTATTTT. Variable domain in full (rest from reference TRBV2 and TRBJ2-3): EPEVTQTPSHQVTQMGQEVILRCVPISNHLYFYWYRQILGQKVEFLVSFYNNEISEKSEIFDDQFSVERPDGSNFTLKIRSTKLEDSAMYFCALGQGADTQYFGPGTRLTVL.

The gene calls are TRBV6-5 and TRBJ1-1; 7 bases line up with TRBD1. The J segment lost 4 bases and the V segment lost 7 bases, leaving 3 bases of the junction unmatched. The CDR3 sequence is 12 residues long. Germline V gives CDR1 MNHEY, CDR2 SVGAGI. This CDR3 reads CASKGASTEAFF. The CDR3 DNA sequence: TGTGCCAGCAAGGGGGCGAGCACTGAAGCTTTCTTT.

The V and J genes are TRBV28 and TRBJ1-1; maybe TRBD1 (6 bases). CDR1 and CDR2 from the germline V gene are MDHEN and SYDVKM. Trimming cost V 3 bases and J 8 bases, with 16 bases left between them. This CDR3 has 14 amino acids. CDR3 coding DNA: TGTGCCAGCAGTTTGAACCCCGGACAGAGCGAAGCTTTCTTT. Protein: CASSLNPGQSEAFF.

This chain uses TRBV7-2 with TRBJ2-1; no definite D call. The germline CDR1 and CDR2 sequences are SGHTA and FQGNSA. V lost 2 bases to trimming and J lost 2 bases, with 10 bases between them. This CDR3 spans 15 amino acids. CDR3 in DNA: TGTGCCAGCAGCTTATTGGCCCATACCTACAATGAGCAGTTCTTC. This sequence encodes CASSLLAHTYNEQFF.

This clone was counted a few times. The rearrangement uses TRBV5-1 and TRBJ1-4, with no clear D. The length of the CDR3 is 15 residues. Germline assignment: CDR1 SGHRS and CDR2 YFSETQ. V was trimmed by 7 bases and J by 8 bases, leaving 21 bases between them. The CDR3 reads CASQSEEGRQEKLFF. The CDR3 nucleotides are TGCGCCAGCCAATCCGAGGAGGGCCGGCAGGAAAAACTGTTTTTT.

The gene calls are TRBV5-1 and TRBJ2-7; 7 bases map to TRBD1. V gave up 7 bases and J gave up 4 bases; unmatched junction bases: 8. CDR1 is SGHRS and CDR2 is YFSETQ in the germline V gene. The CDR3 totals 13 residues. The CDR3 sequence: CASRRTGQYEQYF. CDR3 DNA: TGCGCCAGCCGGCGGACAGGCCAGTACGAGCAGTACTTC. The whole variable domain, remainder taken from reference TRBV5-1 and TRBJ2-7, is KAGVTQTPRYLIKTRGQQVTLSCSPISGHRSVSWYQQTPGQGLQFLFEYFSETQRNKGNFPGRFSGRQFSNSRSEMNVSTLELGDSALYLCASRRTGQYEQYFGPGTRLTVT.

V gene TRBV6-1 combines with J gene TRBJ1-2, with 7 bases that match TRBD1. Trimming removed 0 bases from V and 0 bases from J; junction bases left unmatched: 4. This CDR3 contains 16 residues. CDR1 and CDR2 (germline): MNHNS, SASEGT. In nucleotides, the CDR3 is TGTGCCAGCAGTGAAGCGCAAGGACAGGCTAACTATGGCTACACCTTC. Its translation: CASSEAQGQANYGYTF.

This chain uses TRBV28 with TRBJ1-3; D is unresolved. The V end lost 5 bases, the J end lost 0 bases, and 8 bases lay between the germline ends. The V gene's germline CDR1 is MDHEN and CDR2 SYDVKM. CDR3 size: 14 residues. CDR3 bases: TGTGCCAGCAGTAGGCGGAACTCTGGAAACACCATATATTTT. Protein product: CASSRRNSGNTIYF.

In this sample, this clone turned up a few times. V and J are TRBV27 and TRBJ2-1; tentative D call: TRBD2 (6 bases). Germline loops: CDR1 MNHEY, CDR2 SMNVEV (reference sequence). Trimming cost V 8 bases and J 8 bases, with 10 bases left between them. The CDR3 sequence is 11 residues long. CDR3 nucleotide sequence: TGTGCCAGCTCCGAGCGGGATGAGCAGTTCTTC. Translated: CASSERDEQFF.

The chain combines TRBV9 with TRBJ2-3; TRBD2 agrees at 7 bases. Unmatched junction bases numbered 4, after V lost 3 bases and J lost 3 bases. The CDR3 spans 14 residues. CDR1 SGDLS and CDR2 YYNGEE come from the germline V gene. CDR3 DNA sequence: TGTGCCAGCAGCGCTAGCGGAAAGACAGATACGCAGTATTTT. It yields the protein CASSASGKTDTQYF.

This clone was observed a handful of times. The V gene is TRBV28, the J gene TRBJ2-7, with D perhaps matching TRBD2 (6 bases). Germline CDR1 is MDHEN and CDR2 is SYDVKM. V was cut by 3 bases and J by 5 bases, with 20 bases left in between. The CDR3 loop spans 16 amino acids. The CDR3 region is CASSFTGISEGHEQYF. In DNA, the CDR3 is TGTGCCAGCAGTTTTACCGGGATTTCGGAGGGCCACGAGCAGTACTTC.

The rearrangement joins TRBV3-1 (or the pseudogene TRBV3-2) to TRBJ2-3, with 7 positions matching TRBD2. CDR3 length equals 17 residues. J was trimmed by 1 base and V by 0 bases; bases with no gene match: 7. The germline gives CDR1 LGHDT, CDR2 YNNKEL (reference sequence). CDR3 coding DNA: TGTGCCAGCAGCCAAGATCCACCCAGCGGGGGCACAGATACGCAGTATTTT. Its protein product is CASSQDPPSGGTDTQYF.